This T cell receptor (beta chain) was retrieved from a study of blood T cell repertoires in COVID-19 (dated by TCRdb to 2018 to 2020). Study-wide context: The collaborator samples originated in the United States, Italy and Spain and spanned the acute and convalescent phases of COVID-19. The material from the prospective study consisted of cDNA or gDNA derived from T cells, B-cell-depleted T cells, or PBMCs. Subjects who had been exposed to COVID-19, were actively infected with it, or had recovered from it provided the deeply sampled blood TCRbeta repertoires that made up the dataset. The repertoires were made available in a free public database intended to serve as a resource for research on the immune response to SARS-CoV-2. Samples were obtained from the ongoing ImmuneRACE study (first 160 participants) and from about 1,300 subjects provided by 6 global collaborators. The sample metadata nearly always contained a de-identified subject ID, COVID-19 status, age in years and sex. Where available, HLA class I and class II types were taken from metadata supplied by the sample provider and were not determined by assay-based typing. Points the paper makes about the study in general: The amount of clinical and demographic metadata varied by source and participant and was provided uncurated.

V drops 5 bases and J drops 2 bases, leaving 14 bases in between. The germline V gene (reference sequence) supplies CDR1 SEHNR and CDR2 FQNEAQ. The CDR3 starts with the cysteine, ends with the phenylalanine, and has 15 residues. Only CDR3 DNA remains: 45 bases, in frame from the first base. Of note for this clone: What this receptor recognizes is not known. Per-nucleotide qualities are absent, and no much larger clonotype sits a single base away.

In the prospective study, participants were about 18 to 100 years old, resided in 24 geographic areas of the United States, and were enrolled through a virtual design. In the prospective study, cohorts were assigned on the basis of participant-reported clinical history obtained from a screening survey and a study questionnaire. ImmuneRACE Cohort 3 recovered participants were defined by two consecutive negative NP/OP PCR tests, healthcare professional clearance, or symptom resolution. Mobile phlebotomists in the prospective study collected whole blood, serum and a nasopharyngeal or oropharyngeal swab from every participant. Additional blood draws and questionnaires over an approximately 2-month period could optionally be provided by prospective study participants. Before DNA extraction, blood samples from the prospective study were shipped at room temperature or frozen. TCRbeta CDR3 regions were amplified from genomic DNA using the immunoSEQ Assay, a bias-controlled multiplex PCR. For the original study's pipeline: The number of nucleated cells in each sample was estimated by amplification of reference gene primers within the assay. Sequence reads were collapsed and filtered to measure the absolute abundance of every unique TCRbeta CDR3 rearrangement. For each sample, productive Simpson clonality was calculated as the square root of Simpson's diversity index across productive rearrangements. Imported from immuneACCESS, the table was reduced by TCRdb to in-frame sequences with V and J called. These copies leave out some clones; in studies compared against another copy, an unresolved V gene accounts for under half, and the cause of the remainder is not known. The V and J calls and clone size were taken over from that table, and D and trimming were inferred from the DNA. Counted in this sample were some 220,000 clones; roughly 90% of them appeared once. Of the sample, roughly 2.6% falls within the top ten clones.

The receptor chain draws on TRBV7-9 and TRBJ2-3; possibly the D gene is TRBD2, per 7 matching bases. The sequence was obtained from a woman in her 30s who had recovered from COVID-19. The source material was PBMCs or T cells enriched from blood (not recorded which). The bases are TGTGCCAGCAGCCCAAGGGAGGGGGTCACAGATACGCAGTATTTT. Its product reads: CASSPREGVTDTQYF.